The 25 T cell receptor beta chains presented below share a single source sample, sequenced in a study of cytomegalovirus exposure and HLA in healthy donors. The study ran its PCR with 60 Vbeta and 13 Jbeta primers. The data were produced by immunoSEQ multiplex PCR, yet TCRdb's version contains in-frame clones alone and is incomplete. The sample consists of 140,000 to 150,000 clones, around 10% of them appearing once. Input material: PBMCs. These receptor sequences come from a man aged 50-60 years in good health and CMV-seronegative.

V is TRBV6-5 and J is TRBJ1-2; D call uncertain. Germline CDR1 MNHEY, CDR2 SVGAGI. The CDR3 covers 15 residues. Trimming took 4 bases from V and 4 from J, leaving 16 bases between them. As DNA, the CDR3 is TGTGCCAGCAGTTTCCTACTACGATTGGGCTATGGCTACACCTTC. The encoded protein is CASSFLLRLGYGYTF.

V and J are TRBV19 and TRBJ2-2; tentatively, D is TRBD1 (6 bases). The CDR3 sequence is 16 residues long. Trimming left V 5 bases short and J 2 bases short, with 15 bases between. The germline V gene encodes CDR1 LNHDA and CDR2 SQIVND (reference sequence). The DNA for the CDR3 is TGTGCCAGTAGTTCCCCGGGACAACTAAACACCGGGGAGCTGTTTTTT. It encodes CASSSPGQLNTGELFF.

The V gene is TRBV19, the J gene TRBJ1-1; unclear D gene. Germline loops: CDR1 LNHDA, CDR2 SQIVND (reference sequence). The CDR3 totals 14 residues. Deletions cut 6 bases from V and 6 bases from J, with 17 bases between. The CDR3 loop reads CASSYVWQTPEAFF. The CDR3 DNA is TGTGCCAGTAGCTATGTATGGCAGACTCCTGAAGCTTTCTTT.

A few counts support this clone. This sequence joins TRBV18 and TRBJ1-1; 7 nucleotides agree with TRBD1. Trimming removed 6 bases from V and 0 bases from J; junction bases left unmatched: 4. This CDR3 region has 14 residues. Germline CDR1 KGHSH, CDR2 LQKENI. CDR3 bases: TGTGCCAGCTCCCCGGACAGGATGAACACTGAAGCTTTCTTT. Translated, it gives CASSPDRMNTEAFF.

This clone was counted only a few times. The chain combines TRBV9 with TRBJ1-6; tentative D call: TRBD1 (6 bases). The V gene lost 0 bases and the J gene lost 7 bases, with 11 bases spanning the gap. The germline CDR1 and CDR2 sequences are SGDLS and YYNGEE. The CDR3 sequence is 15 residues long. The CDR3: CASSVDLGANSPLHF. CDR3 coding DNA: TGTGCCAGCAGCGTAGATCTGGGGGCCAATTCACCCCTCCACTTT.

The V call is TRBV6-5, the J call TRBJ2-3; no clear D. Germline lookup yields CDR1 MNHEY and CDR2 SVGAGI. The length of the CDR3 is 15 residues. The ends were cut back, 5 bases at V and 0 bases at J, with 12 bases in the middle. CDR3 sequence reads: CASSVQLTSTDTQYF. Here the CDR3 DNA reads TGTGCCAGCAGTGTACAGCTCACTAGCACAGATACGCAGTATTTT.

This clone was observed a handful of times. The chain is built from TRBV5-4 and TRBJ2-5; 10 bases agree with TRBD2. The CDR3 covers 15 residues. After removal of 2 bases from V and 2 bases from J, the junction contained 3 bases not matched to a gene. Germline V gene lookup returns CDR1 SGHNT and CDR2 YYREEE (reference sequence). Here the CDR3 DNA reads TGTGCCAGCAGCTTCCCAGCGGGGGGGCAAGAGACCCAGTACTTC. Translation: CASSFPAGGQETQYF.

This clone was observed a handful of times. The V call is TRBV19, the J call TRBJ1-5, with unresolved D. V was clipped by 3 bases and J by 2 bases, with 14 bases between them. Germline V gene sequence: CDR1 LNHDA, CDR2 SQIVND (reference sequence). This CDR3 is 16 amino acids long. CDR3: CASSIVLRSGNQPQHF. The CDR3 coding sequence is TGTGCCAGTAGTATTGTTCTCAGGTCTGGCAATCAGCCCCAGCATTTT.

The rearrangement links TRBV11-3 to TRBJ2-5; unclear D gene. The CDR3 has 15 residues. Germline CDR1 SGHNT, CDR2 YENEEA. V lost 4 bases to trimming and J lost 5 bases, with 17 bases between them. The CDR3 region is CASSSGMSTGETQYF. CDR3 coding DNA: TGTGCCAGCAGCTCCGGAATGAGTACCGGGGAGACCCAGTACTTC.

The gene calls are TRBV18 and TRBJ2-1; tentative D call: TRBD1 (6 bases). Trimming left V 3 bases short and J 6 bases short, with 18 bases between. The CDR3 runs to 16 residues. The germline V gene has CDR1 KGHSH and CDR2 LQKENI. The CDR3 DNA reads TGTGCCAGCTCACCCCGGCGCGGACAGTCGGGCAATGAGCAGTTCTTC. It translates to CASSPRRGQSGNEQFF.

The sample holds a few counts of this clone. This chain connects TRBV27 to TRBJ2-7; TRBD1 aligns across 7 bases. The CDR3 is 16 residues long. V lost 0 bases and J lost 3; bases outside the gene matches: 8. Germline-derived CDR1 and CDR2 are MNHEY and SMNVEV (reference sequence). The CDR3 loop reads CASSLSHPRQGYEQYF. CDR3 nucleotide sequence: TGTGCCAGCAGTTTATCACATCCACGACAGGGCTACGAGCAGTACTTC.

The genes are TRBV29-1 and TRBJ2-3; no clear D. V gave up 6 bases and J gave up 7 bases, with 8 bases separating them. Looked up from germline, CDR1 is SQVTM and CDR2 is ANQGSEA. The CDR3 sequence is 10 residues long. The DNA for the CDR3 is TGCAGCGTAGAGATAAATACGCAGTATTTT. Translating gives CSVEINTQYF.

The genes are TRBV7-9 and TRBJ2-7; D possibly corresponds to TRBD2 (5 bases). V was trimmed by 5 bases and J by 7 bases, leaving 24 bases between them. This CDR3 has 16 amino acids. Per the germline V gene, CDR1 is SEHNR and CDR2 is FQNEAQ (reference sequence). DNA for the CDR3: TGTGCCAGCAGCGCCAACGGGGTTAGTCAAGGATGGGAGCAGTACTTC. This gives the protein CASSANGVSQGWEQYF.

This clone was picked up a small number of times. The CDR3 DNA reads TGTGCCAGTAGCTCAACAGGGAGGGGTGAAGCTTTCTTT. It codes for CASSSTGRGEAFF. This chain uses TRBV19 with TRBJ1-1; perhaps TRBD1 as D (6 bases). V was clipped by 6 bases and J by 7 bases, with 15 bases between them. The CDR3 has 13 amino acids. Germline V gene data show CDR1 as LNHDA and CDR2 as SQIVND (reference sequence).

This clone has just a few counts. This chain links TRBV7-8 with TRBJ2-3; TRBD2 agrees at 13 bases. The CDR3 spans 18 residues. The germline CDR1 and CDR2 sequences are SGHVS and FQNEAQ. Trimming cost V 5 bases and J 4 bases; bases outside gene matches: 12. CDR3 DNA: TGTGCCAGCAGCAGTCTACGGACTAGCGGGAGAGCGGCAGATACGCAGTATTTT. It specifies CASSSLRTSGRAADTQYF. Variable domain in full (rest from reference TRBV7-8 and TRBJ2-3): GAGVSQSPRYKVAKRGQDVALRCDPISGHVSLFWYQQALGQGPEFLTYFQNEAQLDKSGLPSDRFFAERPEGSVSTLKIQRTQQEDSAVYLCASSSLRTSGRAADTQYFGPGTRLTVL.

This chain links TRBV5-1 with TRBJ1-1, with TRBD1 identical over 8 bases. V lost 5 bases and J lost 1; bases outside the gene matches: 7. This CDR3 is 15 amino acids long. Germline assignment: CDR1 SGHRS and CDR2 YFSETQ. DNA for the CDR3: TGCGCCAGCAGGATCCAGGGGGCTCGGAACACTGAAGCTTTCTTT. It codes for CASRIQGARNTEAFF.

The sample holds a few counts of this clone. The CDR3 is CASSTDRGAHNQPQHF. CDR3 in DNA: TGTGCCAGCAGCACCGACAGGGGTGCCCACAATCAGCCCCAGCATTTT. The gene calls are TRBV7-8 and TRBJ1-5, with 8 nucleotides matching TRBD1. The CDR3 runs to 16 residues. V lost 5 bases and J lost 3; bases outside the gene matches: 9. Germline V gene sequence: CDR1 SGHVS, CDR2 FQNEAQ.

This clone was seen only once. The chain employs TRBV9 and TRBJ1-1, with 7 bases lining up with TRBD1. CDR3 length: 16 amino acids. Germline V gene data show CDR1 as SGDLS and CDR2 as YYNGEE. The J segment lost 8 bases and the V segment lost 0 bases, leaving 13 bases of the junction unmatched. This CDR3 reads CASSVAPTGTFGEAFF. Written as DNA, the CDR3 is TGTGCCAGCAGCGTAGCTCCGACAGGGACCTTCGGAGAAGCTTTCTTT.

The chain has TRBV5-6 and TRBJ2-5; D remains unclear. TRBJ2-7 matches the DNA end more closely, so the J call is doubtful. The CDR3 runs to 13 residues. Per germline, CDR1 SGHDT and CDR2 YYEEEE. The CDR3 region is CASSLDGSYEQYF. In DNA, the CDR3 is TGTGCCAGCAGCTTGGACGGTTCCTACGAGCAGTACTTC.

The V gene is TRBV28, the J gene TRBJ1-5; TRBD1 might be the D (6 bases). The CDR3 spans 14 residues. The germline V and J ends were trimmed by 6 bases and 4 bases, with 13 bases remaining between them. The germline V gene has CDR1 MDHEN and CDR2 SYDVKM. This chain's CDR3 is CASRYEQGNQPQHF. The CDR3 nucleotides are TGTGCCAGCAGGTACGAACAGGGAAATCAGCCCCAGCATTTT.

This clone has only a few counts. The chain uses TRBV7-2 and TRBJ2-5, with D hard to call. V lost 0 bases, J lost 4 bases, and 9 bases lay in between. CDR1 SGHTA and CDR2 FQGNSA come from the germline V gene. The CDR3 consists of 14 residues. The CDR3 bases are TGTGCCAGCAGCTTAGCGGGCCCTGGAGAGACCCAGTACTTC. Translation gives CASSLAGPGETQYF.

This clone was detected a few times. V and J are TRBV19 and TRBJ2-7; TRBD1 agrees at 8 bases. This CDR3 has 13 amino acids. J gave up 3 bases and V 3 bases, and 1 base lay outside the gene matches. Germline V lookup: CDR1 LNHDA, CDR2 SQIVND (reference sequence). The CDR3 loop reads CASSMGTGYEQYF. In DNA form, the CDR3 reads TGTGCCAGTAGTATGGGGACAGGCTACGAGCAGTACTTC.

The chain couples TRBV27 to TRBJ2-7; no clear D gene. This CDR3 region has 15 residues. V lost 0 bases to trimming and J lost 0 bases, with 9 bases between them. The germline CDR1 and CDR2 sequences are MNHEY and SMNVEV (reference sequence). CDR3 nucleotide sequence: TGTGCCAGCAGTTTATCGGGCTTGAGCTCCTACGAGCAGTACTTC. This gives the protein CASSLSGLSSYEQYF.

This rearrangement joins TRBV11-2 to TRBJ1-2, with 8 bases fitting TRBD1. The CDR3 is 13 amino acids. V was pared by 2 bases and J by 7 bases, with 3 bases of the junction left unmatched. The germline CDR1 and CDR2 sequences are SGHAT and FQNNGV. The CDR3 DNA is TGTGCCAGCAGCTTACAGGGGGCTGGTGGCTACACCTTC. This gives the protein CASSLQGAGGYTF.

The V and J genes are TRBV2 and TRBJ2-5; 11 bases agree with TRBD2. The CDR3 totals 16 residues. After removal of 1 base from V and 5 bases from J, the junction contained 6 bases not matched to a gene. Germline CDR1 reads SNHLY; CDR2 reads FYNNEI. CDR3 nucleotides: TGTGCCAGCAGTGAAGAGGCTAGCGGGGGGCACGAGACCCAGTACTTC. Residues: CASSEEASGGHETQYF.